The 27 T cell receptor beta chains below were found in one sample sequenced in a study of human CD8 memory T cell subsets. Early memory CD8+ T cells that were CCR7+ PD-1+ TIGIT+ and had exhausted-like traits were the TPEX cells. A UMI-labeled 5' RACE approach was the method that produced the TCR beta libraries. TCRdb reprocessed the 5' RACE reads and stores each CDR3 protein as one record, lacking DNA. Its table records about 5,800 distinct CDR3 sequences. The specimen was CD8+ T cells from PBMCs. These receptor sequences come from a human donor in good health.

The chain uses TRBV6-5 and TRBJ2-7; TCRdb lists TRBD2, though no DNA is available to test this call. Germline V gene data show CDR1 as MNHEY and CDR2 as SVGAGI. The CDR3 extends over 13 amino acids. This chain's CDR3 is CASANPSGYEQYF.

This clonotype ranks as medium-sized in terms of frequency. The CDR3 spells CAWSVVPGGNEQFF. The gene calls are TRBV30 and TRBJ2-1; the TCRdb call, TRBD1, lacks DNA for checking. Per germline, CDR1 GTSNPN and CDR2 SVGIG (reference sequence). The length of the CDR3 is 14 residues. The whole variable domain, filled in from reference TRBV30 and TRBJ2-1, reads SQTIHQWPATLVQPVGSPLSLECTVEGTSNPNLYWYRQAAGRGLQLLFYSVGIGQISSEVPQNLSASRPQDRQFILSSKKLLLSDSGFYLCAWSVVPGGNEQFFGPGTRLTVL.

Frequency places this clonotype as large. The chain carries TRBV13 and TRBJ2-3; absent DNA, TCRdb's TRBD1 call cannot be checked. Germline CDR1 and CDR2: PRHDT and FYEKMQ (reference sequence). The CDR3 length is 14 residues. CDR3 amino acids: CASTPGLAKDTQYF.

The J gene is TRBJ2-2, the V gene TRBV12-3 or TRBV12-4; TCRdb calls TRBD2, which cannot be checked without DNA. This CDR3 has 13 residues. CDR3 residues: CATEARSPRELFF.

The chain links TRBV11-2 to TRBJ1-1; TCRdb lists TRBD1, though no DNA is available to test this call. Germline V gives CDR1 SGHAT, CDR2 FQNNGV. The CDR3 spans 14 residues. CDR3 region: CASSPKGGGTEAFF.

This chain joins TRBV4-1 and TRBJ2-1; TCRdb indicates TRBD1, and absent DNA this call remains unverified. The CDR3 totals 17 residues. From germline, CDR1 is MGHRA and CDR2 YSYEKL. The CDR3 loop is CASSASRTGGAHNEQFF.

The gene calls are TRBV20-1 and TRBJ1-1. Looked up from germline, CDR1 is DFQATT and CDR2 is SNEGSKA (reference sequence). The CDR3 is 14 residues long. The CDR3 spells CSASPSDGIRQAFF.

The chain couples TRBV14 to TRBJ2-5; TCRdb names TRBD1, which stays unverified in the absence of DNA. The CDR3 runs to 16 residues. Germline V gene sequence: CDR1 SGHDN, CDR2 FVKESK. CDR3 in amino acids: CASSQVFGAPQETQYF.

V gene TRBV3-1 combines with J gene TRBJ2-1; TCRdb's D gene call, TRBD1, goes unchecked for lack of DNA. The CDR3 is 16 amino acids. Germline V gene sequence: CDR1 LGHDT, CDR2 YNNKEL (reference sequence). This chain's CDR3 is CASSQELTGQGNEQFF.

The chain links TRBV28 to TRBJ1-4; TCRdb gives TRBD1 as the D gene, but with no DNA this cannot be confirmed. This CDR3 spans 14 amino acids. CDR1 and CDR2 from the germline V gene are MDHEN and SYDVKM. The CDR3 region is CASSFPPKGEKLFF.

This CDR3 reads CSVVGDTEAFF. The genes are TRBV29-1 and TRBJ1-1. CDR3 length: 11 amino acids. Germline values: CDR1 SQVTM, CDR2 ANQGSEA.

The V gene is TRBV28, the J gene TRBJ2-3; TCRdb proposes TRBD2, but this gene call is untestable without DNA. From germline, CDR1 is MDHEN and CDR2 SYDVKM. There are 14 residues in the CDR3. The CDR3: CASSPGTWGDTQYF.

The chain joins TRBV19 to TRBJ1-2; TCRdb's D call of TRBD1 is untestable without DNA. CDR1 LNHDA and CDR2 SQIVND come from the germline V gene (reference sequence). The CDR3 covers 13 residues. CDR3 loop: CASTDSPFYGYTF.

In terms of frequency, this clonotype is medium-sized. This chain joins TRBV20-1 and TRBJ2-1; TCRdb lists TRBD2, though no DNA is available to test this call. The germline gives CDR1 DFQATT, CDR2 SNEGSKA (reference sequence). The CDR3 has 16 residues. Here the CDR3 reads CSARGLAAWGHDEQFF.

The rearrangement links TRBV20-1 to TRBJ2-1; there is no DNA to check the TCRdb D call of TRBD1. Germline V gene lookup returns CDR1 DFQATT and CDR2 SNEGSKA (reference sequence). CDR3 length equals 11 residues. Here the CDR3 reads CSPGGGNEQFF.

The rearrangement uses TRBV7-8 and TRBJ2-3; with no DNA, the TCRdb D assignment of TRBD1 cannot be verified. This CDR3 has 15 amino acids. Per germline, CDR1 SGHVS and CDR2 FQNEAQ. The CDR3 sequence is CASSVDRGGRDTQYF.

The J gene is TRBJ2-5, the V gene TRBV28; TCRdb gives TRBD2 as the D gene, but with no DNA this cannot be confirmed. CDR1 and CDR2 from the germline V gene are MDHEN and SYDVKM. The CDR3 loop spans 14 amino acids. CDR3 residues: CASTTSVWQETQYF.

Measured by frequency, this clonotype is medium-sized (0.01 to 0.1%). The CDR3 reads CSVDEPPGRGYTF. The chain links TRBV29-1 to TRBJ1-2; TCRdb picks TRBD1, but there is no DNA to check that call. There are 13 residues in the CDR3. CDR1 and CDR2 from the germline V gene are SQVTM and ANQGSEA.

In terms of frequency, this clonotype is large. The V and J genes are TRBV5-5 and TRBJ2-3. This CDR3 has 15 residues. CDR1 is SGHKS and CDR2 is YYEKEE in the germline V gene (reference sequence). The CDR3 protein is CASSSQAGVTDTQYF. The variable domain in full, completed from reference TRBV5-5 and TRBJ2-3, reads DAGVTQSPTHLIKTRGQQVTLRCSPISGHKSVSWYQQVLGQGPQFIFQYYEKEERGRGNFPDRFSARQFPNYSSELNVNALLLGDSALYLCASSSQAGVTDTQYFGPGTRLTVL.

The V gene is TRBV12-3 or TRBV12-4, the J gene TRBJ1-1. The CDR3 spans 12 residues. Here the CDR3 reads CASAGGETEAFF.

The chain is built from TRBV28 and TRBJ1-2; without DNA, the TCRdb call of TRBD1 cannot be checked. The CDR3 sequence is 12 residues long. Germline lookup yields CDR1 MDHEN and CDR2 SYDVKM. CDR3 amino acids: CASSRRATGYTF.

The CDR3 loop reads CASSPSRKTASYEQYF. V is TRBV9 and J is TRBJ2-7; TCRdb lists TRBD2, though no DNA is available to test this call. The CDR3 spans 16 residues. Germline CDR1 and CDR2: SGDLS and YYNGEE.

The rearrangement joins TRBV7-6 to TRBJ2-5; checking the TCRdb D call of TRBD2 is not possible without DNA. Germline V lookup: CDR1 SGHVS, CDR2 FNYEAQ. The CDR3 sequence is 16 residues long. CDR3 sequence: CASSLEVGGPRETQYF. Variable domain in full (rest from reference TRBV7-6 and TRBJ2-5): GAGVSQSPRYKVTKRGQDVALRCDPISGHVSLYWYRQALGQGPEFLTYFNYEAQQDKSGLPNDRFSAERPEGSISTLTIQRTEQRDSAMYRCASSLEVGGPRETQYFGPGTRLLVL.

CDR3 amino acids: CASSSGTGEAFF. The rearrangement joins TRBV7-9 to TRBJ1-1; the D gene TCRdb calls, TRBD1, cannot be checked with no DNA. The CDR3 is 12 residues long. Per germline, CDR1 SEHNR and CDR2 FQNEAQ (reference sequence).

This clonotype is labeled large based on frequency. The CDR3 sequence: CATVEGTLTYEQYF. This chain joins TRBV28 and TRBJ2-7; the D gene TCRdb calls, TRBD1, cannot be checked with no DNA. Germline V gene data show CDR1 as MDHEN and CDR2 as SYDVKM. The CDR3 has 14 residues. The variable domain in full, with the rest retrieved from reference TRBV28 and TRBJ2-7, is DVKVTQSSRYLVKRTGEKVFLECVQDMDHENMFWYRQDPGLGLRLIYFSYDVKMKEKGDIPEGYSVSREKKERFSLILESASTNQTSMYLCATVEGTLTYEQYFGPGTRLTVT.

In terms of frequency, this clonotype is medium-sized. V and J are TRBV10-1 and TRBJ1-1; the TCRdb call, TRBD1, lacks DNA for checking. Germline V gene data show CDR1 as WNHNN and CDR2 as SYGVQD (reference sequence). This CDR3 has 20 amino acids. This CDR3 is CASSVGDRRLLFILNTEAFF.

The chain couples TRBV6-5 to TRBJ1-1. The CDR3 contains 13 residues. CDR1 and CDR2 (germline): MNHEY, SVGAGI. The CDR3 reads CASSGDKNTEAFF.